This T cell receptor beta chain was recovered during a study of cytomegalovirus exposure and HLA in healthy donors. Study at large: Some 90 million unique TCRs from HLA-typed donors were held in an early data release. There were approximately 400 genotyped donors. Of these, roughly 84% fell in the genetic ancestry cluster associated with self-reported Caucasian donors.

Germline V gene sequence: CDR1 LNHDA, CDR2 SQIVND (reference sequence). The CDR3 totals 15 residues. V was cut by 6 bases and J by 6 bases, with 17 bases left in between. The primer mix had 60 Vbeta and 13 Jbeta primers. Libraries were prepared by immunoSEQ multiplex PCR; TCRdb keeps only in-frame clonotypes and omits some of them. The table shows around 130,000 clones, with under 90% occurring only once. About this clone itself: As yet, its antigen is unknown.

Study-wide points: Analysis performed later found more than 15,000 TCR beta sequences associated with HLA alleles at 0.05 false discovery rate.

The receptor was derived from a woman aged 40 to 49 in good health and CMV-seronegative. The sequenced sample was PBMCs. The chain joins TRBV19 to TRBJ1-4; D is unresolved. The CDR3 spells CASSPRQAGDEKLFF. The CDR3 nucleotides read TGTGCCAGTAGCCCCAGACAAGCGGGCGATGAAAAACTGTTTTTT.